Listed below are T cell receptor beta chains from one sample, sequenced in a study of cytomegalovirus exposure and HLA in healthy donors. TCRdb keeps only in-frame clones here, not all; method: immunoSEQ multiplex PCR. The sample includes about 210,000 clones, just under 80% of them seen just once. The sample comprised PBMCs. Receptors were obtained from a boy aged 5-17 years in good health and CMV-seronegative. The CDR3 runs from the conserved cysteine through the conserved F or W. Each record gives: V gene, clone size, D gene, J gene, CDR3 protein, CDR3 DNA. D genes are given only for firm matches. Part of the rows lack a size; the others show once, few, many or a class for expanded clones.

TRBV7-9,-,TRBD1,TRBJ2-1,CASSYPYGTGVGNEQFF,TGTGCCAGCAGCTACCCTTACGGGACAGGGGTCGGCAATGAGCAGTTCTTC
TRBV18,once,TRBD2,TRBJ2-7,CASSPSSGRSLYEQYF,TGTGCCAGCTCACCATCTAGCGGGAGGTCCCTCTACGAGCAGTACTTC
TRBV5-5,few,-,TRBJ1-5,CASTTDFVGRNQPQHF,TGTGCCAGCACCACGGATTTTGTGGGGCGGAATCAGCCCCAGCATTTT
TRBV2,-,-,TRBJ2-7,CASSEASQEGEQYF,TGTGCCAGCAGTGAAGCCTCCCAAGAGGGTGAGCAGTACTTC
TRBV30,-,-,TRBJ2-7,CAWSWQAYEQYF,TGTGCCTGGAGCTGGCAGGCCTACGAGCAGTACTTC
TRBV30,-,-,TRBJ1-5,CAWSVRYNQPQHF,TGTGCCTGGAGTGTTCGGTACAATCAGCCCCAGCATTTT
TRBV5-4,-,TRBD2,TRBJ2-7,CASSPGGGLAGEQYF,TGTGCCAGCAGCCCAGGTGGGGGACTAGCGGGCGAGCAGTACTTC
TRBV7-9,once,TRBD1,TRBJ1-2,CASSPGGGQGSYGYTF,TGTGCCAGCAGCCCAGGGGGGGGACAGGGATCCTATGGCTACACCTTC
TRBV29-1,-,TRBD1,TRBJ2-7,CSAWDRRYEQYF,TGCAGCGCCTGGGACAGACGATACGAGCAGTACTTC
TRBV9,-,-,TRBJ2-1,CASSQEGGALAPFF,TGTGCCAGCAGCCAGGAAGGGGGGGCCCTGGCTCCGTTCTTC
TRBV7-6,few,-,TRBJ1-5,CASSLGFRDTLNQPQHF,TGTGCCAGCAGCTTAGGGTTTAGGGACACGCTCAATCAGCCCCAGCATTTT
TRBV7-9,-,-,TRBJ2-5,CASLGGEDQETQYF,TGTGCCAGTTTAGGCGGGGAGGACCAAGAGACCCAGTACTTC
TRBV4-1,-,TRBD2,TRBJ2-7,CASSQGPAGGPKEQYF,TGCGCCAGCAGCCAAGGCCCAGCGGGAGGTCCCAAAGAGCAGTACTTC
TRBV7-6,-,-,TRBJ2-1,CASSFPVADTYNEQFF,TGTGCCAGCAGCTTCCCAGTAGCGGACACCTACAATGAGCAGTTCTTC
TRBV29-1,-,TRBD1,TRBJ1-1,CSVGTTGVNTEAFF,TGCAGCGTTGGGACGACAGGGGTGAACACTGAAGCTTTCTTT
TRBV10-1,-,TRBD1,TRBJ1-1,CASRRGQGRDEAFF,TGCGCCAGCAGGAGAGGACAGGGGAGGGATGAAGCTTTCTTT
TRBV6-5,once,TRBD1,TRBJ2-2,CASMSQGAVTGELFF,TGTGCCAGCATGAGTCAGGGGGCGGTCACCGGGGAGCTGTTTTTT
TRBV29-1,-,TRBD2,TRBJ2-1,CSVGIAGLNNEQFF,TGCAGCGTTGGGATAGCGGGGCTAAACAATGAGCAGTTCTTC
TRBV5-4,-,-,TRBJ2-6,CASSLAAGAYSGANVLTF,TGTGCCAGCAGCTTGGCCGCAGGGGCTTACTCTGGGGCCAACGTCCTGACTTTC
TRBV5-1,few,TRBD2,TRBJ2-3,CASSFAGGDTQYF,TGCGCCAGCAGCTTCGCGGGGGGAGATACGCAGTATTTT
TRBV6-1,-,TRBD1,TRBJ1-2,CASSEELYRGLAGYDYTF,TGTGCCAGCAGTGAAGAATTGTACAGGGGTCTCGCGGGGTATGACTACACCTTC
TRBV5-4,-,-,TRBJ2-3,CASSSADTQYF,TGTGCCAGCAGCTCGGCAGATACGCAGTATTTT
TRBV6-1,once,-,TRBJ2-1,CASSGGEQFF,TGTGCCAGCTCTGGCGGTGAGCAGTTCTTC
TRBV6-1,-,-,TRBJ1-1,CASSPGMNTEAFF,TGTGCCAGCAGTCCAGGGATGAACACTGAAGCTTTCTTT
TRBV7-2,-,TRBD1,TRBJ2-7,CASSKRDRIYEQYF,TGTGCCAGCAGCAAACGGGACAGGATTTACGAGCAGTACTTC
TRBV11-3,-,TRBD1,TRBJ1-6,CASSPLAGTGGIHF,TGTGCCAGCAGTCCCCTAGCCGGGACAGGAGGTATCCACTTT
TRBV11-3,-,-,TRBJ2-7,CASSFRLTYEQYF,TGTGCCAGCAGCTTTCGACTGACCTACGAGCAGTACTTC
TRBV2,once,-,TRBJ2-7,CASSLLQTYEQYF,TGTGCCAGCAGTTTGCTACAGACCTACGAGCAGTACTTC
TRBV11-3,once,TRBD2,TRBJ2-1,CASKGLAGGRDSYNEQFF,TGTGCCAGCAAGGGACTAGCGGGAGGGCGGGATTCCTACAATGAGCAGTTCTTC
TRBV6-5,-,TRBD2,TRBJ2-5,CASRQRGGETQYF,TGTGCCAGCCGACAGCGGGGAGGAGAGACCCAGTACTTC
TRBV10-2,-,TRBD2,TRBJ2-3,CASRGLAPRRGPDTQYF,TGCGCCAGCAGGGGACTAGCGCCAAGACGGGGCCCAGATACGCAGTATTTT
TRBV19,-,TRBD2,TRBJ2-1,CASSMLLASNEQFF,TGTGCCAGTAGTATGTTACTAGCGAGTAATGAGCAGTTCTTC
TRBV21-1,-,-,TRBJ2-7,CASSKAGQDPYEQYF,TGTGCCAGCAGCAAAGCGGGACAGGACCCCTACGAGCAGTACTTC
TRBV11-2,once,TRBD1,TRBJ1-1,CASSSYRGTNTEAFF,TGTGCCAGCAGCTCCTACAGGGGGACGAACACTGAAGCTTTCTTT
TRBV5-4,few,TRBD2,TRBJ2-5,CASSIATSEKTQYF,TGTGCCAGCAGCATCGCGACTAGCGAAAAGACCCAGTACTTC
TRBV6-5,-,-,TRBJ2-5,CSTLGVGETQYF,TGTTCTACCCTCGGGGTTGGTGAGACCCAGTACTTC
TRBV30,-,-,TRBJ1-5,CAWMTPGRVNQPQHF,TGTGCCTGGATGACCCCTGGGAGGGTCAATCAGCCCCAGCATTTT
TRBV30,-,TRBD2,TRBJ2-5,CAWSVIAGETQYF,TGTGCCTGGAGTGTAATAGCGGGAGAGACCCAGTACTTC
TRBV7-2,once,TRBD2,TRBJ2-1,CASSPLGLAGGPYNEQFF,TGTGCCAGCAGCCCACTCGGGCTAGCGGGAGGACCGTACAATGAGCAGTTCTTC